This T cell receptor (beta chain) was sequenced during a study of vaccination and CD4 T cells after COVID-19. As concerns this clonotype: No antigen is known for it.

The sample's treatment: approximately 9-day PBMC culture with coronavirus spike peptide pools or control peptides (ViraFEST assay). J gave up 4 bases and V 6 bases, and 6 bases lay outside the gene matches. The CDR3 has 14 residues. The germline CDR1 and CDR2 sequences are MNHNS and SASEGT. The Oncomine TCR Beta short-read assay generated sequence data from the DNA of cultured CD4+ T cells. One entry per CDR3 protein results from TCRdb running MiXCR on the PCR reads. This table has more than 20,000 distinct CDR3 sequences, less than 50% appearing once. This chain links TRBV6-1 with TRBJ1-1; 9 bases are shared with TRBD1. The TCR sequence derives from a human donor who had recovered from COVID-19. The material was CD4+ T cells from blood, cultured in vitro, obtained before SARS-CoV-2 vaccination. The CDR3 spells CASRPTGGITEAFF. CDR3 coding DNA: TGTGCCAGCAGACCGACAGGGGGGATCACTGAAGCTTTCTTT.